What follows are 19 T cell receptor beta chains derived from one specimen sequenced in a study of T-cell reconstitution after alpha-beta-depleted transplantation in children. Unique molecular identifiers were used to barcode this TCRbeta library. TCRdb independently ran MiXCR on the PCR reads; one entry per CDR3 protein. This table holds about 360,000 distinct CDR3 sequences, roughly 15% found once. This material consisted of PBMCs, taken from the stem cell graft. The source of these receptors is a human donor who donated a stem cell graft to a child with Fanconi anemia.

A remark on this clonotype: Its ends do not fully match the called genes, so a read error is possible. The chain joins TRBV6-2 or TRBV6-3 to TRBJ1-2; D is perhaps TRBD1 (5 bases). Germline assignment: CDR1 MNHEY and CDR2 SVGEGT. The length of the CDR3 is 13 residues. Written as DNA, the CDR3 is TGTGCCATCAGTTACTTAGACAGCTATGGCTACACCTTC. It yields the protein CAISYLDSYGYTF.

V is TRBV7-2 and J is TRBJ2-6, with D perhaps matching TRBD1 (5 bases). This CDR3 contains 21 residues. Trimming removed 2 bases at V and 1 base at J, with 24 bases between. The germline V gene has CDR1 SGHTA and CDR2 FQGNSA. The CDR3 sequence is CASSLRAKRGAGYSGANVLTF. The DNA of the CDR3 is TGTGCCAGCAGCTTAAGGGCCAAGCGTGGGGCTGGATATTCTGGGGCCAACGTCCTGACTTTC. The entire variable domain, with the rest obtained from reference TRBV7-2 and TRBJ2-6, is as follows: GAGVSQSPSNKVTEKGKDVELRCDPISGHTALYWYRQSLGQGLEFLIYFQGNSAPDKSGLPSDRFSAERTGGSVSTLTIQRTQQEDSAVYLCASSLRAKRGAGYSGANVLTFGAGSRLTVL.

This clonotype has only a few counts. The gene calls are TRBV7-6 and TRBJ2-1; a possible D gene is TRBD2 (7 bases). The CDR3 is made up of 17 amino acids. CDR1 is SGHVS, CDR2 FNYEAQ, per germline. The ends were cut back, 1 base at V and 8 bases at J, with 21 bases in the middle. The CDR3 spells CASSLVLAAGAGDEQFF. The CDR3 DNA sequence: TGTGCCAGCAGCTTAGTACTGGCGGCGGGGGCGGGAGATGAGCAGTTCTTC.

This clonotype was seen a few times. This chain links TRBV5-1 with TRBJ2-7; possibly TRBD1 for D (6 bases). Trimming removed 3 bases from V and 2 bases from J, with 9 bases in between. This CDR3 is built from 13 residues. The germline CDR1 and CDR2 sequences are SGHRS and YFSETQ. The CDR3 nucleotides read TGCGCCAGCAGCTGGGACACCACCTACGAGCAGTACTTC. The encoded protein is CASSWDTTYEQYF.

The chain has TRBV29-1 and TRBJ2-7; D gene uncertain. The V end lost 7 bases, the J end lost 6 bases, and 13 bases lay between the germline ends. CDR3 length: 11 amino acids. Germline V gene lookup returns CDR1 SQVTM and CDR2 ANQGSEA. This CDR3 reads CSDTPAAEQYV. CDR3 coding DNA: TGCAGCGACACCCCCGCTGCCGAGCAGTACGTC.

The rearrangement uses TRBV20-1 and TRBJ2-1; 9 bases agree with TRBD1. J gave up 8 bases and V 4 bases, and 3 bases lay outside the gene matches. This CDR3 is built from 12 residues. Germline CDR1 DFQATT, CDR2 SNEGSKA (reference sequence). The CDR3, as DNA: TGCAGTGCTAATGACAGGGGGTATGAGCAGTTCTTC. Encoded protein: CSANDRGYEQFF.

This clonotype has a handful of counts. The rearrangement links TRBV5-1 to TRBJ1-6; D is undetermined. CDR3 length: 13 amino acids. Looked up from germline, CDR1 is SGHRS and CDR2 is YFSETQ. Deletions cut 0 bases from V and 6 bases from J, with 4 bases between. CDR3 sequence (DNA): TGCGCCAGCAGCTTGGAGTCTAATTCACCCCTCCACTTT. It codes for CASSLESNSPLHF. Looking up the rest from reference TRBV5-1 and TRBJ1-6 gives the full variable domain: KAGVTQTPRYLIKTRGQQVTLSCSPISGHRSVSWYQQTPGQGLQFLFEYFSETQRNKGNFPGRFSGRQFSNSRSEMNVSTLELGDSALYLCASSLESNSPLHFGNGTRLTVT.

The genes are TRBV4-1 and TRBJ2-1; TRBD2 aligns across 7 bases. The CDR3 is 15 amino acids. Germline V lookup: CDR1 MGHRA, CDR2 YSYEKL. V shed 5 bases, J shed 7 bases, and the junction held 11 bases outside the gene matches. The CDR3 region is CASSAAGSQANEQFF. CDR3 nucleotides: TGCGCCAGCAGCGCAGCGGGGAGCCAAGCGAATGAGCAGTTCTTC.

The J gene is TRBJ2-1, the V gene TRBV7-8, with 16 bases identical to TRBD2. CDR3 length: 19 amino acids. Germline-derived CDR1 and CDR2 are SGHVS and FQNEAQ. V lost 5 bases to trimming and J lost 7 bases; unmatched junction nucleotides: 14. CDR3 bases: TGTGCCAGCAGCCTGTCCACGGGACTAGCGGGGGGGCGACGAAATGAGCAGTTCTTC. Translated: CASSLSTGLAGGRRNEQFF.

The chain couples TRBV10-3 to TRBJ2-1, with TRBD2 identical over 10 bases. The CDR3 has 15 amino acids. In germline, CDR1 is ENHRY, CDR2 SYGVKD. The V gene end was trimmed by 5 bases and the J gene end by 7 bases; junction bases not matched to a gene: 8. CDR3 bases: TGTGCCATCAGTCCCCTAGCGGGGGCCTTTAATGAGCAGTTCTTC. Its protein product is CAISPLAGAFNEQFF.

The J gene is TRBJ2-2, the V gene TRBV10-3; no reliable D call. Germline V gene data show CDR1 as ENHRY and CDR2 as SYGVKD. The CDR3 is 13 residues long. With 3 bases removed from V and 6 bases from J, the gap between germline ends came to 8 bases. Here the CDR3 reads CAISDGSAGELFF. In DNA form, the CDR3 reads TGTGCCATCAGTGATGGGTCGGCCGGGGAGCTGTTTTTT.

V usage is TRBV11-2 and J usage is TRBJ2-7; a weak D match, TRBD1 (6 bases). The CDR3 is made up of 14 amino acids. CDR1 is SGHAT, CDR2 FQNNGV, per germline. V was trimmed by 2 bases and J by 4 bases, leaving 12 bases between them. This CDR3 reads CASSLSTGLYEQYF. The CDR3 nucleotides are TGTGCCAGCAGCTTATCTACAGGGTTATACGAGCAGTACTTC. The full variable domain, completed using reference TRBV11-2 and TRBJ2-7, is EAGVAQSPRYKIIEKRQSVAFWCNPISGHATLYWYQQILGQGPKLLIQFQNNGVVDDSQLPKDRFSAERLKGVDSTLKIQPAKLEDSAVYLCASSLSTGLYEQYFGPGTRLTVT.

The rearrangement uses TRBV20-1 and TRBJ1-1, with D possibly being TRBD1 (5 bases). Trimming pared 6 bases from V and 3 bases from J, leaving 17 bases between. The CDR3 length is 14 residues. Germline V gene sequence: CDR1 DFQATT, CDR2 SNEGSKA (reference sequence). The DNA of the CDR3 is TGCAGTGCCTTTCGCGTGGGGCCTGACACTGAAGCTTTCTTT. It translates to CSAFRVGPDTEAFF.

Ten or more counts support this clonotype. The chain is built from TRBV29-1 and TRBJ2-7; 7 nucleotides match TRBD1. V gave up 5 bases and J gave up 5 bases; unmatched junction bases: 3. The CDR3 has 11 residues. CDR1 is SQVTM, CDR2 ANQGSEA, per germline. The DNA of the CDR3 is TGCAGCGTTAACAGGGGCAACGAGCAGTACTTC. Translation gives CSVNRGNEQYF.

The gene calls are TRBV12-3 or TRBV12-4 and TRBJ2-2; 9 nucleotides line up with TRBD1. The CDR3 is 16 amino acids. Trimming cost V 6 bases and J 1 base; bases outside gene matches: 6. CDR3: CASRQTGGWNTGELFF. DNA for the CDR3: TGTGCCAGCAGGCAGACAGGGGGTTGGAACACCGGGGAGCTGTTTTTT.

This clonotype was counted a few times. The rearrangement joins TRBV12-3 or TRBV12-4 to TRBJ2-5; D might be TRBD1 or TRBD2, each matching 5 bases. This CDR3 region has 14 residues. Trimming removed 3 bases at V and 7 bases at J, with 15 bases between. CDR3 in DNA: TGTGCCAGCAGTTTCGGGGCGGGCGCTCGGACCCAGTACTTC. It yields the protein CASSFGAGARTQYF.

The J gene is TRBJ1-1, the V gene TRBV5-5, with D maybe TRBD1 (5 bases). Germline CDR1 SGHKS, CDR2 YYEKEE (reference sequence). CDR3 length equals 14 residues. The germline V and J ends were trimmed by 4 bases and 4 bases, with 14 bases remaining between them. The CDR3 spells CASSRDFRSTEAFF. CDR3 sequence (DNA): TGTGCCAGCAGCCGGGACTTCCGGAGCACTGAAGCTTTCTTT.

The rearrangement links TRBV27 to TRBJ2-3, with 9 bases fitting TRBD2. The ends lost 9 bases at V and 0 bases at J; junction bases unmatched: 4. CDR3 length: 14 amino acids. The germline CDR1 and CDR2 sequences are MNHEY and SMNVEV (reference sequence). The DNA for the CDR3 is TGTGCCAGTCGCGGGGGGGCTAGCACAGATACGCAGTATTTT. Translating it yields CASRGGASTDTQYF.

CDR3 protein: CASDPGTGVKSPLHF. In nucleotides, the CDR3 is TGCGCCAGCGACCCCGGGACAGGGGTTAAATCGCCCCTCCACTTT. The chain joins TRBV5-1 to TRBJ1-6; the match to TRBD1 covers 10 bases. Germline V lookup: CDR1 SGHRS, CDR2 YFSETQ. With 7 bases clipped from V and 13 bases from J, the junction kept 14 bases outside the gene matches. The CDR3 runs 15 residues.